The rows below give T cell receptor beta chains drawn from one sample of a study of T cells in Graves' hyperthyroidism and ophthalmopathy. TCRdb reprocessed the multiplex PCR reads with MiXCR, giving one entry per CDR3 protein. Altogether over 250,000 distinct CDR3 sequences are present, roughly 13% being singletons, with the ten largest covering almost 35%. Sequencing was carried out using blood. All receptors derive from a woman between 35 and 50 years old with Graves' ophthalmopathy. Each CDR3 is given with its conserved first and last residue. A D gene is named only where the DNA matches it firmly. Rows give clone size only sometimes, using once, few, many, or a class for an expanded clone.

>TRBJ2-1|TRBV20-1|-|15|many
TGCAGTGCTAGAGATCGGCGGGACGCGGGATTGGGGCAGTTCTTC
CSARDRRDAGLGQFF
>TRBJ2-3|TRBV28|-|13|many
TGTGCCAGCAGGGACAGTAGCACAGATACGCAGTATTTT
CASRDSSTDTQYF
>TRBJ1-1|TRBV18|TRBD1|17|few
TGTGCCAGCTCACCCTCGACAGGGGCCTACCTCGGTACTGAAGCTTTCTTT
CASSPSTGAYLGTEAFF
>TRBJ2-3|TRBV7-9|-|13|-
TGTGCCAGCAGCTTTAGTAGGGCGGATACGCAGTATTTT
CASSFSRADTQYF
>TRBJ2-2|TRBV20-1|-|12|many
TGCAGTGCTAGACCAGGCCCCGGGGAGCTGTTTTTT
CSARPGPGELFF
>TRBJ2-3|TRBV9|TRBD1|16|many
TGTGCCAGCACCAGAGGGGACAGGAGGAGCACAGATACGCAGTATTTT
CASTRGDRRSTDTQYF
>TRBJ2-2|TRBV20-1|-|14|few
TGCAGTGCTTCCCCGGGCCGGGGCACCGGGGAGCTGTTTTTT
CSASPGRGTGELFF
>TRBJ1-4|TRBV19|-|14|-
TGTGCCAGTAGTATGGGCGCAGGGCAGGAAAAACTGTTTTTT
CASSMGAGQEKLFF
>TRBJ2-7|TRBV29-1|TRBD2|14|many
TGCAGCGTTGAAGGCCCGGGACTAGCCTACGAGCAGTACTTC
CSVEGPGLAYEQYF
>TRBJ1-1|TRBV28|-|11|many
TGTGCCAGTAAAACCCGAAAAACGGCTTTCTTT
CASKTRKTAFF
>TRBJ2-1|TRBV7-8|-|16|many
TGTGCCAGCAGCTCCCTGCGGGCAGGGAACGTGGGTGAGCAGTTCTTC
CASSSLRAGNVGEQFF
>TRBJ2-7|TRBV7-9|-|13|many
TGTGCCAGCAGCTCCGGACAGTCCTACGAGCAGTACTTC
CASSSGQSYEQYF
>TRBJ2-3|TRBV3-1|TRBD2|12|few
TGTGCCAGCAGGCCCGGGACTAGCGGTTTGTATTTT
CASRPGTSGLYF
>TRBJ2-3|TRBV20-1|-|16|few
TGCAGTGCTAGAGTGCCCAATAGCGGATACACAGATACGCAGTATTTT
CSARVPNSGYTDTQYF
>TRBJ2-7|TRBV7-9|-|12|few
TGTGCCAGCAGTTCCACGGCACGGGGCAGGTACTTC
CASSSTARGRYF
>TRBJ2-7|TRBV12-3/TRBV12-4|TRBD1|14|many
TGTGCCAGCAGCCCAGGACAGGGGGTCCACGAGCAGTACTTC
CASSPGQGVHEQYF
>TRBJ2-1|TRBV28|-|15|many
TGTGCCAGCAGGCCTATGGGAACTGGCCTCAATGAGCAGTTCTTC
CASRPMGTGLNEQFF
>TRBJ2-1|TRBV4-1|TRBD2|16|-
TGCGCCAGCAGCCAAGATCCGGGCGGGAGGGCATGGGAGCAGTTCTTC
CASSQDPGGRAWEQFF
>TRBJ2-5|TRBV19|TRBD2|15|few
TGTGCCAGTAGATCTAGCGGGGCCGCCATAGAGACCCAGTACTTC
CASRSSGAAIETQYF
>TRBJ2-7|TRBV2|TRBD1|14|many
TGTGCCAGCAGTGGGACAGGGGGGTCCTCCGAGCAGTACTTC
CASSGTGGSSEQYF
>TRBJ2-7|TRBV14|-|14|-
TGTGCCAGCAGCCAAGTAGGGTGGTACGAGAAGCAGTACTTC
CASSQVGWYEKQYF
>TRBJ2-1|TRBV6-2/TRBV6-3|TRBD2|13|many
TGTGCCAGCATAGGGAGCGGGAGAGGTGAGCAGTTCTTC
CASIGSGRGEQFF
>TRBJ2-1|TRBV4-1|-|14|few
TGCGCCAGCAGCCAAGTGCTAGTCGGCCATGAGCAGTTCTTC
CASSQVLVGHEQFF
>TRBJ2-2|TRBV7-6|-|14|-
TGTGCCAGCAGCTTATGGGAGACCACCGGGGAGCTGTTTTTT
CASSLWETTGELFF
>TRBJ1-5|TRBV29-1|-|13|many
TGCAGCGTTGGGCCATCGGACAATCAGCCCCAGCATTTT
CSVGPSDNQPQHF
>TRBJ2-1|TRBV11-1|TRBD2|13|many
TGTGCCAGCAGCTTAGAACTAGCGACTGAGCAGTTCTTC
CASSLELATEQFF